These T cell receptor beta chains were read from a single sample in a study of T cells in Graves' hyperthyroidism and ophthalmopathy. TCRdb re-called the multiplex PCR reads with MiXCR, one entry per CDR3 protein. Among about 420,000 distinct CDR3 sequences listed, roughly 14% were seen once. What was sequenced was blood. The receptors shown here come from a woman aged 18-30 years with Graves' hyperthyroidism. Each CDR3 is given with its conserved first and last residue. The D gene is left open where the match is weak. Part of the rows lack a size; the others show once, few, many or a class for expanded clones.

CDR3 DNA | CDR3 protein | D gene | J gene | V gene | clone size | CDR3 length
TGTGCCAGCAGTGAGACTAGCGGGGATCAAGAGACCCAGTACTTC | CASSETSGDQETQYF | TRBD2 | TRBJ2-5 | TRBV6-1 | medium-sized | 15
TGTGCCAGCGACCGTGGCCATACGCAGTATTTT | CASDRGHTQYF | - | TRBJ2-3 | TRBV2 | - | 11
TGTGCCAGCAGAGGGGAAGGCGGTCAGCCCCAGCATTTT | CASRGEGGQPQHF | - | TRBJ1-5 | TRBV6-1 | many | 13
TGTGCCAGCTTGAACAGCCCCTACGAGCAGTACTTC | CASLNSPYEQYF | - | TRBJ2-7 | TRBV6-1 | many | 12
TGTGCCAGCAGCGTAGGTGGCAGGACCGCTAACTATGGCTACACCTTC | CASSVGGRTANYGYTF | - | TRBJ1-2 | TRBV9 | few | 16
TGTGCCAGCGCGTTAGGGGGTAACTATGGCTACACCTTC | CASALGGNYGYTF | - | TRBJ1-2 | TRBV28 | many | 13
TGTGCCAGCAGGGAGAAGGGGACCCAGTACTTC | CASREKGTQYF | - | TRBJ2-5 | TRBV7-2 | many | 11
TGTGCCAGCAGTGGTGGCAACACTCCAGATACGCAGTATTTT | CASSGGNTPDTQYF | - | TRBJ2-3 | TRBV6-1 | many | 14
TGTGCCAGCTCACAAGACAGGGACTATGGCTACACCTTC | CASSQDRDYGYTF | TRBD1 | TRBJ1-2 | TRBV18 | many | 13
TGTGCCAGCAGCTTAGAACTTGGACTAGCGGGAGCCCACGGTGAGCAGTTCTTC | CASSLELGLAGAHGEQFF | TRBD2 | TRBJ2-1 | TRBV7-2 | - | 18